The text below deals with one T cell receptor beta chain. V gave up 3 bases and J gave up 8 bases; unmatched junction bases: 11. CDR3 length: 17 residues. Looked up from germline, CDR1 is SGDLS and CDR2 is YYNGEE. Per the study methods: Quantification of nucleated cells was approximated via reference gene primer amplification. This table comes from immunoSEQ multiplex PCR, and its TCRdb copy is limited to in-frame clones, with some not included. That table gives V, J and clone size, and the DNA gave D and trimming. The repertoire consists of hundreds of thousands of clones, with about four fifths occurring once and the leading ten covering more than 8%. These data come from a study of blood T cell repertoires in COVID-19. Study summary: Researchers got acute and convalescent COVID-19 samples from the United States, Italy and Spain. Sources were T cells, B-cell-depleted T cells, or PBMCs; the material itself was cDNA or gDNA.

This receptor was obtained from a woman aged 45-65 years who had recovered from COVID-19. This chain links TRBV9 with TRBJ2-3, with TRBD2 matching 14 bases. The sequenced sample consisted of peripheral blood. Written as DNA, the CDR3 is TGTGCCAGCAGCGGGGGGACTAGCGGGAGCCTTGCGGGTACGCAGTATTTT. Translated, it gives CASSGGTSGSLAGTQYF.